The 14 T cell receptor beta chains in this list originate from one sample, sequenced in a study of blood T cell repertoires in COVID-19. The table came from immunoSEQ multiplex PCR; TCRdb's copy has only in-frame clones and leaves some out. The data contain over 300,000 clones, 90% of them seen just once; the ten biggest clones take up about 7%. Sequences were obtained from peripheral blood. The receptors shown here come from a man aged 18 to 29 with active or convalescent COVID-19.

The chain uses TRBV4-3 and TRBJ2-2, with 8 nucleotides matching TRBD1. The CDR3 length is 15 residues. Germline V CDR1 and CDR2: LGHNA, YSLEER. With V trimmed by 8 bases and J by 0 bases, 5 bases remained unmatched. The CDR3 DNA follows: TGCGCCAGCGAGAAGGACAGGGCGAACACCGGGGAGCTGTTTTTT. It yields the protein CASEKDRANTGELFF.

This chain connects TRBV5-1 to TRBJ1-2, with 8 bases aligning to TRBD1. The germline CDR1 and CDR2 sequences are SGHRS and YFSETQ. CDR3 size: 14 residues. V lost 0 bases, J lost 8 bases, and 6 bases stayed unmatched. CDR3 amino acids: CASSLDSGGRGYTF. DNA for the CDR3: TGCGCCAGCAGCTTGGATTCAGGGGGCCGCGGCTACACCTTC.

The J gene is TRBJ1-5, the V gene TRBV5-1; TRBD1 might be the D (5 bases). Germline lookup yields CDR1 SGHRS and CDR2 YFSETQ. V was clipped by 2 bases and J by 5 bases, with 5 bases between them. The CDR3 has 12 amino acids. The CDR3 is CASSFRDQPQHF. DNA for the CDR3: TGCGCCAGCAGCTTCAGGGATCAGCCCCAGCATTTT.

The V call is TRBV18, the J call TRBJ2-7; a weak D match, TRBD2 (5 bases). Germline CDR1 reads KGHSH; CDR2 reads LQKENI. The CDR3 runs 15 residues. Trimming left V 2 bases short and J 0 bases short, with 11 bases between. Written as DNA, the CDR3 is TGTGCCAGCTCACCAGGGAGTGGAGGCTCCTACGAGCAGTACTTC. Translated, it gives CASSPGSGGSYEQYF.

This clone was counted a single time. The chain uses TRBV19 and TRBJ2-1, with TRBD1 identical over 7 bases. CDR1 is LNHDA, CDR2 SQIVND, per germline (reference sequence). This CDR3 spans 13 amino acids. Unmatched junction bases numbered 8, after V lost 3 bases and J lost 12 bases. The CDR3 nucleotides are TGTGCCAGTAGTATGGCTCCGAGGACAGGGCAGTTCTTC. Its translation: CASSMAPRTGQFF.

J is TRBJ1-5 and V is TRBV4-1; 11 positions match TRBD1. Trimming took 0 bases from V and 7 from J; bases not matched to a gene: 5. Per germline, CDR1 MGHRA and CDR2 YSYEKL. The CDR3 covers 16 residues. The CDR3 DNA reads as TGCGCCAGCAGCCAAGAAGGGACAGGGGGTAACCAGCCCCAGCATTTT. It specifies CASSQEGTGGNQPQHF.

The V gene is TRBV19, the J gene TRBJ2-1, with D possibly TRBD1 on 6 matching bases. Germline V gene data show CDR1 as LNHDA and CDR2 as SQIVND (reference sequence). The CDR3 consists of 15 residues. The ends were cut back, 7 bases at V and 6 bases at J, with 19 bases in the middle. CDR3 region: CASTPTSRQVNEQFF. In DNA form, the CDR3 reads TGTGCCAGTACCCCAACCAGTAGACAGGTCAATGAGCAGTTCTTC.

The chain carries TRBV7-2 and TRBJ2-7, with D perhaps TRBD1 (6 bases). The CDR3 spans 14 residues. V shed 5 bases and J shed 0 bases, with 11 bases lying between them. Per germline, CDR1 SGHTA and CDR2 FQGNSA. The CDR3 reads CASSPGTYSYEQYF. The CDR3 coding sequence is TGTGCCAGCAGCCCTGGGACATACTCCTACGAGCAGTACTTC. The full variable domain, rest sourced from reference TRBV7-2 and TRBJ2-7, is GAGVSQSPSNKVTEKGKDVELRCDPISGHTALYWYRQSLGQGLEFLIYFQGNSAPDKSGLPSDRFSAERTGGSVSTLTIQRTQQEDSAVYLCASSPGTYSYEQYFGPGTRLTVT.

The rearrangement uses TRBV4-3 and TRBJ1-1, with 9 bases aligning to TRBD1. The CDR3 covers 17 residues. CDR1 is LGHNA and CDR2 is YSLEER in the germline V gene. With 3 bases clipped from V and 1 base from J, the junction kept 9 bases outside the gene matches. The CDR3 nucleotides are TGCGCCAGCAGCCAGACGGACAGGGGATGGTCGAACACTGAAGCTTTCTTT. It translates to CASSQTDRGWSNTEAFF.

V gene TRBV24-1 combines with J gene TRBJ1-4; tentative D call: TRBD1 (6 bases). The germline V and J ends were trimmed by 10 bases and 8 bases, with 16 bases remaining between them. CDR1 and CDR2 from the germline V gene are KGHDR and SFDVKD. CDR3 length: 13 amino acids. The CDR3 DNA sequence: TGTGCCACGGGTGGGGGCGCTGAGGAAAAACTGTTTTTT. Its translation: CATGGGAEEKLFF.

The chain employs TRBV6-4 and TRBJ2-1, with D uncertain. The V gene's germline CDR1 is MRHNA and CDR2 SNTAGT. Between the trimmed V and J ends, which lost 0 bases and 15 bases, there was a span of 12 bases. This CDR3 has 12 residues. CDR3 sequence: CASSDSSLALFF. The DNA for the CDR3 is TGTGCCAGCAGTGACTCGTCATTAGCACTGTTCTTC.

V is TRBV9 and J is TRBJ2-5; a weak D match, TRBD1 (5 bases). Germline V gene sequence: CDR1 SGDLS, CDR2 YYNGEE. This CDR3 spans 14 amino acids. The ends were cut back, 1 base at V and 7 bases at J, with 14 bases in the middle. DNA of the CDR3: TGTGCCAGCAGCGTACAGGGCGCAGCCGGGACCCAGTACTTC. It is translated as CASSVQGAAGTQYF.

The V gene is TRBV6-5, the J gene TRBJ2-5, with a possible D match to TRBD1 (5 bases). Germline CDR1 reads MNHEY; CDR2 reads SVGAGI. The CDR3 has 14 amino acids. V lost 6 bases to trimming and J lost 0 bases, with 11 bases between them. The CDR3 DNA is TGTGCCAGCAGAAGACAGTTAAACCAAGAGACCCAGTACTTC. Its protein is CASRRQLNQETQYF.

The chain carries TRBV28 and TRBJ2-7; TRBD2 matches at 11 bases. Germline V gene sequence: CDR1 MDHEN, CDR2 SYDVKM. The CDR3 runs to 16 residues. After removal of 4 bases from V and 6 bases from J, the junction contained 11 bases not matched to a gene. In nucleotides, the CDR3 is TGTGCCAGCAGTTCTCTAACTAGCGGGAGTCTTTCCGAGCAGTACTTC. It codes for CASSSLTSGSLSEQYF.